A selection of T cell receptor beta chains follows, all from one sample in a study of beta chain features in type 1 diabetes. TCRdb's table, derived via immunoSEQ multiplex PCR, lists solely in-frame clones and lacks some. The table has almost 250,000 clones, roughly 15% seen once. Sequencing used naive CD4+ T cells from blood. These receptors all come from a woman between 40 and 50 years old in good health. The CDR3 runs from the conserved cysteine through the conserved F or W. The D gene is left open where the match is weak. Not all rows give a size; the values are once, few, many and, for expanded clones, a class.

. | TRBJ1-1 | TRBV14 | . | CASSQDEGVTEAFF | TGTGCCAGCAGCCAAGATGAGGGGGTCACTGAAGCTTTCTTT
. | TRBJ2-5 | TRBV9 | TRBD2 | CASSVASGGARETQYF | TGTGCCAGCAGCGTAGCTAGCGGGGGGGCCAGAGAGACCCAGTACTTC
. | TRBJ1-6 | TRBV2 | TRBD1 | CASSGQGGSPLHF | TGTGCCAGCAGTGGACAGGGAGGCTCACCCCTCCACTTT
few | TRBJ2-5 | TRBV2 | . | CASMGGARETQYF | TGTGCCAGCATGGGGGGGGCTCGGGAGACCCAGTACTTC
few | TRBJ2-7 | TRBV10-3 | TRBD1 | CAISESIMDRATYEQYF | TGTGCCATCAGTGAGTCGATTATGGACAGGGCTACCTACGAGCAGTACTTC
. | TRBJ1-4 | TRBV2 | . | CASSEEVTAEKLFF | TGTGCCAGCAGTGAAGAGGTGACAGCAGAAAAACTGTTTTTT
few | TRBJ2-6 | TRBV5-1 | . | CASRESVGSGANVLTF | TGCGCCAGCAGGGAGAGCGTTGGGTCTGGGGCCAACGTCCTGACTTTC
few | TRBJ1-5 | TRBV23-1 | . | CASSRVRQLITPHNSNQPQHF | TGCGCCAGCAGTCGAGTCAGGCAGCTAATAACGCCCCATAATAGCAATCAGCCCCAGCATTTT
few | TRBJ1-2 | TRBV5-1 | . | CASSLGEAGGYGYTF | TGCGCCAGCAGCTTGGGTGAGGCCGGCGGCTATGGCTACACCTTC
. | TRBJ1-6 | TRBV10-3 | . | CAISESGARSSYNSPLHF | TGTGCCATCAGTGAGTCTGGAGCGCGAAGCTCCTATAATTCACCCCTCCACTTT
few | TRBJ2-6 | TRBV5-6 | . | CASSLGARPLSGANVLTF | TGTGCCAGCAGCTTGGGGGCCAGACCTCTCTCTGGGGCCAACGTCCTGACTTTC
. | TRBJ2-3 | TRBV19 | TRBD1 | CASSIAGTGALAGTDTQYF | TGTGCCAGTAGTATAGCGGGGACAGGGGCCCTTGCAGGCACAGATACGCAGTATTTT
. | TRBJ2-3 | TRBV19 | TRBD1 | CATGDRGADTQYF | TGTGCCACGGGGGACAGGGGGGCAGATACGCAGTATTTT
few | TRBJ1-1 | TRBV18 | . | CASSFDLNRQYTEAFF | TGTGCCAGCTCATTCGACCTTAACAGGCAATACACTGAAGCTTTCTTT
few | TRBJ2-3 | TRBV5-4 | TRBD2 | CASSSGTSGTTDTQYF | TGTGCCAGCAGCTCTGGGACTAGCGGGACCACAGATACGCAGTATTTT
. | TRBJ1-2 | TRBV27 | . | CASSWERGGQLYGYTF | TGTGCCAGCAGTTGGGAGCGCGGAGGACAGCTTTATGGCTACACCTTC
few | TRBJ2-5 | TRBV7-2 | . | CASSRETQYF | TGTGCCAGCAGCCGAGAGACCCAGTACTTC
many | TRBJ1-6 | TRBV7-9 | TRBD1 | CASSLDRESSPLHF | TGTGCCAGCAGCTTGGACAGGGAGAGTTCACCCCTCCACTTT
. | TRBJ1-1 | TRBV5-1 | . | CASSTTGTNTEAFF | TGCGCCAGCAGCACAACCGGGACAAACACTGAAGCTTTCTTT
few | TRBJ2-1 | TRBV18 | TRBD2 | CASSPTSGTSNEQFF | TGTGCCAGCTCACCTACTAGCGGTACCTCTAATGAGCAGTTCTTC
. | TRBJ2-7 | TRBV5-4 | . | CASSREDSYEQYF | TGTGCCAGCAGCCGCGAGGACAGCTACGAGCAGTACTTC
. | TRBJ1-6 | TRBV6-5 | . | CASSRAPAGNSPLHF | TGTGCCAGCAGCCGGGCCCCGGCGGGGAATTCACCCCTCCACTTT
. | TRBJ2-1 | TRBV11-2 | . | CASTSVESEQFF | TGTGCCAGCACCTCCGTGGAGAGTGAGCAGTTCTTC
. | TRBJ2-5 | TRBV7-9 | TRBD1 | CASSLGQGHQETQYF | TGTGCCAGCAGCTTGGGACAGGGCCACCAAGAGACCCAGTACTTC
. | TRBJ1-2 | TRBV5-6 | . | CASSPHRDGYTF | TGTGCCAGCAGCCCTCACAGGGATGGCTACACCTTC
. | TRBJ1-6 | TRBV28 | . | CASSLGGLGGSPLHF | TGTGCCAGCAGTTTAGGGGGCCTAGGCGGTTCACCCCTCCACTTT
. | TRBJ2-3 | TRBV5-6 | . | CASSLRETDTQYF | TGTGCCAGCAGCTTAAGAGAGACAGATACGCAGTATTTT
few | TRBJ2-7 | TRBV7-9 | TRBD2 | CASSPWTSGGGYEQYF | TGTGCCAGCAGCCCTTGGACTAGCGGGGGGGGTTACGAGCAGTACTTC
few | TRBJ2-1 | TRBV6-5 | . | CASSYRFLANEQFF | TGTGCCAGCAGTTACAGATTCTTAGCCAATGAGCAGTTCTTC
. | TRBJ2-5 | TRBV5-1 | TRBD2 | CASKLTSGQPRRQETQYF | TGCGCCAGCAAGCTGACTAGCGGGCAACCCCGACGACAAGAGACCCAGTACTTC
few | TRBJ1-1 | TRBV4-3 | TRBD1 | CASSPGTGGALGRAFF | TGCGCCAGCAGCCCCGGGACAGGGGGCGCGTTGGGTCGAGCTTTCTTT
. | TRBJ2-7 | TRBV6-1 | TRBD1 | CASSVRDRDGEQYF | TGTGCCAGCAGTGTTCGGGACAGGGACGGCGAGCAGTACTTC
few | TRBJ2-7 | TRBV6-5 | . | CASTAEDRSYEQYF | TGTGCCAGCACAGCCGAGGACAGATCCTACGAGCAGTACTTC
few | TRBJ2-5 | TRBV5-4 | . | CASSRGGTTQETQYF | TGTGCCAGCAGTAGGGGGGGGACTACCCAAGAGACCCAGTACTTC
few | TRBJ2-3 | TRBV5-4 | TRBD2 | CASSQTSGSTDTQYF | TGTGCCAGCAGCCAGACTAGCGGATCCACAGATACGCAGTATTTT
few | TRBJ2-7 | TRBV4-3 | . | CASSQEAGSTYEQYF | TGCGCCAGCAGCCAAGAAGCAGGGTCGACCTACGAGCAGTACTTC
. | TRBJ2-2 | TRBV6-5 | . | CASSWATGELFF | TGTGCCAGCAGTTGGGCCACCGGGGAGCTGTTTTTT
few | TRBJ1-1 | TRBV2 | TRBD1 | CASRSGGLGNTEAFF | TGTGCCAGCAGGTCAGGGGGCCTCGGGAACACTGAAGCTTTCTTT
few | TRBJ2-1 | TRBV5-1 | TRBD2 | CASSSTPPASGGYNEQFF | TGCGCCAGCAGCTCCACTCCGCCGGCTAGCGGGGGTTACAATGAGCAGTTCTTC
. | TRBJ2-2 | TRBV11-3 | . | CASSPGQGGAGELFF | TGTGCCAGCAGCCCCGGACAGGGAGGGGCCGGGGAGCTGTTTTTT
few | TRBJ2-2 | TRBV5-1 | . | CASSLVNGELFF | TGCGCCAGCAGCTTGGTCAACGGGGAGCTGTTTTTT
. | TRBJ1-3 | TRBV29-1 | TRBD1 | CSVEHGTGINTIYF | TGCAGCGTTGAACACGGGACAGGGATAAACACCATATATTTT
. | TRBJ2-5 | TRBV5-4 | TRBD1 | CASSYGQEETQYF | TGTGCCAGCAGCTACGGACAGGAAGAGACCCAGTACTTC
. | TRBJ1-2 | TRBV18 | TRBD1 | CASSGGQGSIGYTF | TGTGCCAGCTCGGGCGGACAGGGGAGTATTGGCTACACCTTC
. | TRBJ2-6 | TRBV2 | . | CASSSTGITGFTGANVLTF | TGTGCCAGCAGTTCAACCGGTATTACAGGGTTCACTGGGGCCAACGTCCTGACTTTC
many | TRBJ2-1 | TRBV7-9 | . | CASEGGRLTSEQFF | TGTGCCAGCGAAGGGGGTCGTCTCACGTCTGAGCAGTTCTTC
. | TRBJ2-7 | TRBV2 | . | CASSFDNNEQYF | TGTGCCAGCAGTTTTGACAATAACGAGCAGTACTTC
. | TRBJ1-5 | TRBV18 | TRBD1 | CASSPGTGLYSNQPQHF | TGTGCCAGCTCACCAGGGACAGGGCTGTATAGCAATCAGCCCCAGCATTTT
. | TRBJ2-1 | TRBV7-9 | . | CASSSTHYNEQFF | TGTGCCAGCAGCTCTACTCATTACAATGAGCAGTTCTTC